The T cell receptor (beta chain) described here comes from a study of regulatory T cells in long-lasting Graves disease. About the study: Graves' patients (newly diagnosed) had been on antithyroid drugs under 3 months. Study-wide results and caveats: Persistent disease preferred TRBV28, TRBJ1-2 and TRBJ2-5. With a small sample size, accuracy may have been reduced.

The time point is: newly diagnosed GD, antithyroid drugs for less than 3 months. PBMCs provided the RNA from which the TCR library was made. It was American Thyroid Association guidelines that determined Graves' disease diagnosis. Investigators prepared the TCR beta libraries by applying iRepertoire HTBI primers and Arm-PCR of CDR3 regions. TCRdb ran MiXCR on the multiplex PCR reads and lists one entry per CDR3 protein. Of roughly 420,000 distinct CDR3 sequences detected, about a sixth appear once; the ten largest clones hold approximately 11%. In germline, CDR1 is GTSNPN, CDR2 SVGIG (reference sequence). V lost 3 bases to trimming and J lost 0 bases, with 12 bases between them. The CDR3 runs to 15 residues. With respect to this clonotype: No antigen is known for it.

These data were also reused for a study on T cells in Graves' hyperthyroidism and ophthalmopathy.

Material: peripheral blood mononuclear cells (PBMCs), obtained at new diagnosis, from a patient treated with antithyroid drugs. The TCR sequence derives from a woman in her thirties with Graves disease. This chain joins TRBV30 and TRBJ1-3, with TRBD1 as a possible D gene (5 bases). CDR3 in amino acids: CAWRRRGGSGNTIYF. The CDR3 DNA reads TGTGCCTGGAGGCGTCGGGGGGGCTCTGGAAACACCATATATTTT.